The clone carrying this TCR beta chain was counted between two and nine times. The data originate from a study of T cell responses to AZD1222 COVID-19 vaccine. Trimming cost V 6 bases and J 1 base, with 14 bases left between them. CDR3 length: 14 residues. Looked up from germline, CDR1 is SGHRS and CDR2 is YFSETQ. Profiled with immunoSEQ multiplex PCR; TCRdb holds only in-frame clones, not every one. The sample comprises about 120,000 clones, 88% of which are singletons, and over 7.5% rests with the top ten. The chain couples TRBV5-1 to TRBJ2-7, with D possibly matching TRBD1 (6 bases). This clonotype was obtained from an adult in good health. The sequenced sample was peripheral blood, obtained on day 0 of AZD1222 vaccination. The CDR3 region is CASKPGGSSYEQYF. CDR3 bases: TGCGCCAGCAAACCTGGGGGCAGTTCCTACGAGCAGTACTTC.